A selection of T cell receptor beta chains follows, all from one sample in a study of cytomegalovirus exposure and HLA in healthy donors. The data were produced by immunoSEQ multiplex PCR, yet TCRdb's version contains in-frame clones alone and is incomplete. Found here are 120,000 or so clones, around 70% of them singletons; the top ten hold under 5%. Input material: PBMCs. These receptors all come from a man between 40 and 49 years old in good health and CMV-seropositive. CDR3s include the opening cysteine and the closing phenylalanine or tryptophan. D genes are given only for firm matches. Not every row has a clone size; where given, it reads once, few, many or a size class.

D | J | size | V | CDR3 | DNA
TRBD1 | TRBJ2-2 | few | TRBV5-1 | CASSSGSGGTGELFF | TGCGCCAGCAGCTCCGGATCAGGGGGCACCGGGGAGCTGTTTTTT
NA | TRBJ2-2 | NA | TRBV6-4 | CASMSYTGELFF | TGTGCCAGCATGAGTTACACCGGGGAGCTGTTTTTT
NA | TRBJ1-5 | NA | TRBV2 | CASSASRGSNQPQHF | TGTGCCAGCAGTGCTTCCCGGGGTAGCAATCAGCCCCAGCATTTT
TRBD1 | TRBJ1-2 | NA | TRBV28 | CASTSLTGAGYTF | TGTGCCAGCACCTCTCTTACAGGGGCGGGCTACACCTTC
NA | TRBJ1-5 | NA | TRBV4-1 | CASSLRDGNQPQHF | TGCGCCAGCAGCCTACGGGATGGCAATCAGCCCCAGCATTTT
NA | TRBJ2-5 | NA | TRBV6-1 | CASSERGHRKETQYF | TGTGCCAGCAGTGAACGGGGACACAGAAAAGAGACCCAGTACTTC
NA | TRBJ1-2 | NA | TRBV9 | CASSPSWGGRADYGYTF | TGTGCCAGCAGCCCCAGCTGGGGAGGAAGGGCCGACTATGGCTACACCTTC
NA | TRBJ1-5 | once | TRBV27 | CASSPGQSNQPQHF | TGTGCCAGCAGCCCAGGACAGAGCAATCAGCCCCAGCATTTT
NA | TRBJ1-4 | NA | TRBV5-1 | CASSLDSPIDEKLFF | TGCGCCAGCAGCTTGGACAGTCCGATAGATGAAAAACTGTTTTTT
NA | TRBJ2-7 | few | TRBV5-6 | CASSFQTVGSHEQYF | TGTGCCAGCAGCTTCCAAACAGTAGGGAGTCACGAGCAGTACTTC
TRBD2 | TRBJ2-1 | NA | TRBV7-9 | CASSLARSGRGPYNEQFF | TGTGCCAGCAGCTTAGCGAGGAGCGGGAGAGGCCCCTACAATGAGCAGTTCTTC
NA | TRBJ1-3 | NA | TRBV6-5 | CASSYAGARGNTIYF | TGTGCCAGCAGTTACGCGGGGGCGCGCGGAAACACCATATATTTT
NA | TRBJ2-1 | NA | TRBV5-4 | CASSPGPYNEQFF | TGTGCCAGCAGCCCAGGGCCCTACAATGAGCAGTTCTTC
TRBD2 | TRBJ2-3 | NA | TRBV6-5 | CASRGGRHTDTQYF | TGTGCCTCTCGGGGGGGGCGACACACAGATACGCAGTATTTT
NA | TRBJ2-1 | NA | TRBV5-4 | CASSLVGRRGGDEQFF | TGTGCCAGCAGCTTGGTCGGACGACGGGGAGGCGATGAGCAGTTCTTC
TRBD1 | TRBJ1-1 | NA | TRBV19 | CASSIGDRGAFF | TGTGCCAGTAGTATCGGGGACAGGGGAGCTTTCTTT
TRBD2 | TRBJ2-1 | NA | TRBV14 | CASSLLAGGPDEQFF | TGTGCCAGCAGCCTACTAGCGGGAGGGCCGGATGAGCAGTTCTTC
NA | TRBJ1-2 | NA | TRBV7-9 | CASSLSRSDGYTF | TGTGCCAGCAGCTTATCGCGGTCGGATGGCTACACCTTC
NA | TRBJ1-1 | NA | TRBV10-1 | CASSESQGRAEAFF | TGCGCCAGCAGTGAGTCCCAGGGGAGGGCTGAAGCTTTCTTT
NA | TRBJ1-1 | NA | TRBV7-9 | CVGATEPYEAFF | TGTGTTGGGGCGACAGAGCCCTATGAAGCTTTCTTT
TRBD1 | TRBJ2-6 | NA | TRBV19 | CASSKSLGQGFGANVLTF | TGTGCCAGTAGTAAATCCTTGGGACAGGGTTTCGGGGCCAACGTCCTGACTTTC
TRBD1 | TRBJ1-4 | NA | TRBV4-1 | CASSLRDRKTTNEKLFF | TGCGCCAGCAGCCTCCGGGACAGAAAAACAACTAATGAAAAACTGTTTTTT
TRBD2 | TRBJ2-2 | NA | TRBV27 | CASSYELAGDFAGELFF | TGTGCCAGCAGTTACGAACTAGCGGGAGATTTCGCCGGGGAGCTGTTTTTT
NA | TRBJ2-1 | few | TRBV7-3 | CASSSERASVNEQFF | TGTGCCAGCAGCTCCGAGCGGGCCTCCGTCAATGAGCAGTTCTTC
NA | TRBJ2-7 | NA | TRBV30 | CAWSGRDYEQYF | TGTGCCTGGAGTGGAAGAGACTACGAGCAGTACTTC
TRBD1 | TRBJ2-7 | NA | TRBV9 | CASTYGTGANEQYF | TGTGCCAGCACCTATGGGACAGGTGCCAACGAGCAGTACTTC
TRBD1 | TRBJ1-1 | NA | TRBV29-1 | CSVEEDRYTEAFF | TGCAGCGTTGAAGAGGACAGGTACACTGAAGCTTTCTTT
NA | TRBJ1-1 | NA | TRBV4-1 | CASSRGGLMNTEAFF | TGCGCCAGCAGCCGGGGAGGGCTAATGAACACTGAAGCTTTCTTT
NA | TRBJ2-2 | NA | TRBV10-3 | CAITRTNTGELFF | TGTGCCATCACTAGGACGAACACCGGGGAGCTGTTTTTT
TRBD2 | TRBJ2-7 | once | TRBV7-2 | CASSLSSGDRWGEQYF | TGTGCCAGCAGCTTATCCAGCGGGGACCGGTGGGGAGAGCAGTACTTC
NA | TRBJ2-3 | NA | TRBV7-9 | CASSLGVMTTDTQYF | TGTGCCAGCAGCCTCGGGGTTATGACTACAGATACGCAGTATTTT
TRBD1 | TRBJ1-1 | NA | TRBV27 | CASSLFRTGGINTEAFF | TGTGCCAGCAGTTTATTCCGAACAGGGGGAATAAACACTGAAGCTTTCTTT
TRBD2 | TRBJ2-7 | NA | TRBV7-2 | CASRGLAGSGNEQYF | TGTGCCAGCAGGGGACTAGCGGGGTCAGGGAACGAGCAGTACTTC
NA | TRBJ2-7 | NA | TRBV30 | CAWREPLARGSYEQYF | TGTGCCTGGAGGGAACCCTTAGCACGGGGCTCCTACGAGCAGTACTTC
TRBD1 | TRBJ1-1 | NA | TRBV19 | CASSPDRGPEAFF | TGTGCCAGTAGTCCCGACAGGGGACCTGAAGCTTTCTTT
TRBD2 | TRBJ2-3 | NA | TRBV5-1 | CASSFTSGTSTDTQYF | TGCGCCAGCAGCTTTACTAGCGGGACAAGCACAGATACGCAGTATTTT
NA | TRBJ2-3 | NA | TRBV6-5 | CASTKGGNFATQYF | TGTGCCAGCACCAAGGGGGGGAACTTTGCCACGCAGTATTTT
TRBD2 | TRBJ2-2 | NA | TRBV11-3 | CASGRGSGELFF | TGTGCCAGTGGGCGGGGGTCCGGGGAGCTGTTTTTT
TRBD1 | TRBJ1-2 | few | TRBV28 | CASTGDRGPHRYGYTF | TGTGCCAGCACGGGGGACAGGGGGCCCCATCGCTATGGCTACACCTTC
NA | TRBJ1-2 | NA | TRBV21-1 | CASSNGGVGRTNYGYTF | TGTGCCAGCAGCAATGGGGGGGTAGGCAGGACTAACTATGGCTACACCTTC
TRBD2 | TRBJ2-5 | NA | TRBV30 | CAWHTSGGVETQYF | TGTGCCTGGCATACTAGCGGGGGGGTGGAGACCCAGTACTTC